Below are 14 T cell receptor beta chains sequenced from a single sample in a study of blood T cells in healthy people across ages. Primed by a sample-barcoded 5' primer and a J-beta primer mix, a second PCR proceeded for 7 to 11 cycles. TCRdb passed the 5' RACE reads through MiXCR, listing each CDR3 protein once. The sample lists over 950,000 distinct CDR3 sequences, about 51% occurring once. Sequenced sample: blood. These receptors were collected from a woman aged 55-70 years in good health.

In regard to this clonotype: A read error is possible here, since a much larger clone lies one base away. This rearrangement joins TRBV5-1 to TRBJ2-1; the D is unclear. Germline assignment: CDR1 SGHRS and CDR2 YFSETQ. The germline V and J ends were trimmed by 0 bases and 0 bases, with 7 bases remaining between them. The CDR3 is 15 amino acids. The CDR3 DNA is TGCGCCAGCAGCTTGGACTGGAGCTCCTACAATGAGCAGTTCTTC. Residues: CASSLDWSSYNEQFF.

The chain employs TRBV6-2 or TRBV6-3 and TRBJ2-1, with D unresolved. The V gene lost 4 bases and the J gene lost 5 bases, with 9 bases spanning the gap. There are 13 residues in the CDR3. Germline CDR1 MNHEY, CDR2 SVGEGT. The CDR3 region has the DNA TGTGCCAGCAGTTTAGACAACCACAATGAGCAGTTCTTC. Translating it yields CASSLDNHNEQFF.

V usage is TRBV5-1 and J usage is TRBJ1-4; D might be TRBD1 (6 bases). This CDR3 region has 16 residues. The germline CDR1 and CDR2 sequences are SGHRS and YFSETQ. The V and J ends lost 6 bases and 3 bases respectively, with 18 bases between them. The CDR3 sequence is CASTLTGRGANEKLFF. In DNA form, the CDR3 reads TGCGCCAGCACCCTTACTGGAAGGGGGGCTAATGAAAAACTGTTTTTT.

The rearrangement joins TRBV25-1 to TRBJ1-1, with 7 nucleotides matching TRBD1. Trimming took 1 base from V and 8 from J; bases not matched to a gene: 7. The CDR3 contains 14 residues. Germline CDR1 is MGHDK and CDR2 is SYGVNS. CDR3 residues: CASSESVTGVEAFF. CDR3 coding DNA: TGTGCCAGCAGTGAATCAGTCACAGGGGTCGAAGCTTTCTTT. The complete variable domain, with remaining parts taken from reference TRBV25-1 and TRBJ1-1, reads EADIYQTPRYLVIGTGKKITLECSQTMGHDKMYWYQQDPGMELHLIHYSYGVNSTEKGDLSSESTVSRIRTEHFPLTLESARPSHTSQYLCASSESVTGVEAFFGQGTRLTVV.

Of note for this clonotype: One end of the junction is discordant with germline, which a read error may explain. The rearrangement joins TRBV3-1 to TRBJ1-1; 9 bases fit TRBD1. Germline lookup yields CDR1 LGHDT and CDR2 YNNKEL (reference sequence). This CDR3 contains 14 residues. The CDR3 loop reads CASTQQGARTEAFF. CDR3 nucleotides: TGTGCCAGCACCCAACAGGGGGCGAGGACTGAAGCTTTCTTT.

A few counts support this clonotype. The rearrangement links TRBV2 to TRBJ2-5; possibly TRBD2 for D (6 bases). CDR3 length: 13 residues. V lost 7 bases, J lost 2 bases, and 11 bases lay in between. Germline V gives CDR1 SNHLY, CDR2 FYNNEI. CDR3 nucleotides: TGTGCCAGCACAACCGGGACTCAAGAGACCCAGTACTTC. As protein: CASTTGTQETQYF. Combining the CDR3 with reference TRBV2 and TRBJ2-5 gives the whole variable domain EPEVTQTPSHQVTQMGQEVILRCVPISNHLYFYWYRQILGQKVEFLVSFYNNEISEKSEIFDDQFSVERPDGSNFTLKIRSTKLEDSAMYFCASTTGTQETQYFGPGTRLLVL.

In its sample, this clonotype was seen a few times. The CDR3 DNA reads TGCAGTGCCACTTCCCGGGAAAGGGGGGAGCTGTTTTTT. Residues: CSATSRERGELFF. The J gene is TRBJ2-2, the V gene TRBV20-1; maybe TRBD2 (5 bases). V lost 6 bases to trimming and J lost 8 bases, with 16 bases between them. The germline V gene has CDR1 DFQATT and CDR2 SNEGSKA (reference sequence). The CDR3 extends over 13 amino acids.

The gene calls are TRBV5-1 and TRBJ2-1, with 7 nucleotides matching TRBD2. Looked up from germline, CDR1 is SGHRS and CDR2 is YFSETQ. This CDR3 contains 14 residues. J was trimmed by 8 bases and V by 6 bases; bases with no gene match: 11. This CDR3 reads CASNRWEGPDEQFF. CDR3 DNA sequence: TGCGCCAGCAATCGGTGGGAGGGCCCAGATGAGCAGTTCTTC.

The chain has TRBV6-1 and TRBJ1-2; D might be TRBD1 (5 bases). The CDR3 has 15 residues. Trimming took off 6 bases at V and 8 bases at J, with 22 bases between the two ends. CDR1 and CDR2 (germline): MNHNS, SASEGT. The CDR3 region is CASRSTSTVPGGYTF. The CDR3 nucleotides are TGTGCCAGCAGATCGACTTCGACCGTTCCAGGGGGCTACACCTTC.

The chain is built from TRBV4-1 and TRBJ2-1, with a possible D match to TRBD2 (5 bases). Per germline, CDR1 MGHRA and CDR2 YSYEKL. V dropped 1 base and J dropped 6 bases, with 10 bases sitting between them. The CDR3 contains 14 residues. CDR3 residues: CASSQVGSGNEQFF. Here the CDR3 DNA reads TGCGCCAGCAGCCAAGTTGGGAGTGGCAATGAGCAGTTCTTC.

The CDR3 sequence is CASSPAPPGDYNEQFF. The CDR3 coding sequence is TGTGCCAGCTCACCGGCACCCCCCGGGGATTACAATGAGCAGTTCTTC. The chain links TRBV18 to TRBJ2-1; D is possibly TRBD2 (5 bases). This CDR3 has 16 amino acids. Per the germline V gene, CDR1 is KGHSH and CDR2 is LQKENI. The ends were cut back, 3 bases at V and 4 bases at J, with 16 bases in the middle.

The chain is built from TRBV4-2 and TRBJ2-1; TRBD1 matches at 9 bases. The germline CDR1 and CDR2 sequences are LGHNA and YNFKEQ. Germline trimming cut 0 bases from V and 2 bases from J; bases unmatched to any gene: 5. The CDR3 contains 17 residues. CDR3 sequence (DNA): TGTGCCAGCAGCCAAGAACGAGGGGACAGGGCCTACAATGAGCAGTTCTTC. It specifies CASSQERGDRAYNEQFF.

The chain employs TRBV10-1 and TRBJ2-7; D remains unclear. The V gene lost 6 bases and the J gene lost 1 base, with 10 bases spanning the gap. This CDR3 has 13 amino acids. Per the germline V gene, CDR1 is WNHNN and CDR2 is SYGVQD (reference sequence). CDR3 sequence: CASSVDQSYEQYF. The DNA for the CDR3 is TGCGCCAGCAGCGTCGACCAGTCCTACGAGCAGTACTTC.

The chain employs TRBV5-1 and TRBJ1-2; TRBD1 matches 7 bases. Germline V lookup: CDR1 SGHRS, CDR2 YFSETQ. CDR3 length: 13 amino acids. The V and J ends lost 2 bases and 4 bases, in that order; junction bases with no gene match: 2. CDR3: CASSLYRGYGYTF. The CDR3, as DNA: TGCGCCAGCAGCTTATACAGGGGCTATGGCTACACCTTC.